Included here is one T cell receptor beta chain sequence, with context. Its antigen remains unknown. The treatment: oral pan-JAK inhibitor, 5-10 mg twice daily. This specimen belongs to a study of CD8+ T cells in alopecia areata. Study as a whole: Treatment comprised oral tofacitinib, 5 to 10 mg twice daily, in treated patients. The percentage of affected scalp area served as the score of severity for treated patients.

cDNA reverse transcribed from extracted RNA served as the sequencing template. Produced via immunoSEQ multiplex PCR; TCRdb's table is partial and in-frame only. The table has about 100,000 clones, 55% to 70% seen once; the top ten hold 16%. Trimming shortened V by 4 bases and J by 0 bases, and 36 bases separated the two germline ends. This CDR3 is built from 22 residues. The germline V gene encodes CDR1 SQVTM and CDR2 ANQGSEA. Study-wide findings and caveats: Scalp lesions, especially in alopecia totalis/universalis, had higher clonality than normal scalp. Tofacitinib significantly decreased scalp clonality and expanded CD8+ clones among top 100.

The clonotype originates from a human donor with alopecia areata. The sequences come from CD8+ T cells sorted from blood, collected at approximately week 60, from a patient treated with tofacitinib. The genes are TRBV29-1 and TRBJ1-1; maybe TRBD1 (5 bases). The CDR3 nucleotides are TGCAGCGTTGTTCCGGAGCGGGGATCTTGGCGGGACCTCGCGGTCATGAACACTGAAGCTTTCTTT. It is translated as CSVVPERGSWRDLAVMNTEAFF.